This TCR beta chain appears in the sequencing data of a study of identical twins. Whole-study results and caveats: Beta clonotypes that were abundant in cord blood contained fewer insertions, a pattern absent from memory repertoires.

No donor was unhealthy or non-Caucasian. The CDR3 loop spans 14 amino acids. The germline V gene has CDR1 KGHDR and CDR2 SFDVKD. On this clonotype: As yet, its antigen is unknown. A read error may produce the germline difference seen at one junction end.

TCRdb fed the 5' RACE reads into MiXCR, producing one record per CDR3 protein. The sample consists of approximately 670,000 distinct CDR3 sequences, 6.1% of them appearing once. The sequenced sample was naive T cells sorted from blood. V and J are TRBV24-1 and TRBJ2-4; tentative D call: TRBD1 (6 bases). This sequence was found in a man between 18 and 29 years old in good health. The CDR3 loop is CATEGPGAKNIRYF. In DNA, the CDR3 is TGTGCCACCGAGGGCCCAGGGGCCAAAAACATTCGGTACTTC.